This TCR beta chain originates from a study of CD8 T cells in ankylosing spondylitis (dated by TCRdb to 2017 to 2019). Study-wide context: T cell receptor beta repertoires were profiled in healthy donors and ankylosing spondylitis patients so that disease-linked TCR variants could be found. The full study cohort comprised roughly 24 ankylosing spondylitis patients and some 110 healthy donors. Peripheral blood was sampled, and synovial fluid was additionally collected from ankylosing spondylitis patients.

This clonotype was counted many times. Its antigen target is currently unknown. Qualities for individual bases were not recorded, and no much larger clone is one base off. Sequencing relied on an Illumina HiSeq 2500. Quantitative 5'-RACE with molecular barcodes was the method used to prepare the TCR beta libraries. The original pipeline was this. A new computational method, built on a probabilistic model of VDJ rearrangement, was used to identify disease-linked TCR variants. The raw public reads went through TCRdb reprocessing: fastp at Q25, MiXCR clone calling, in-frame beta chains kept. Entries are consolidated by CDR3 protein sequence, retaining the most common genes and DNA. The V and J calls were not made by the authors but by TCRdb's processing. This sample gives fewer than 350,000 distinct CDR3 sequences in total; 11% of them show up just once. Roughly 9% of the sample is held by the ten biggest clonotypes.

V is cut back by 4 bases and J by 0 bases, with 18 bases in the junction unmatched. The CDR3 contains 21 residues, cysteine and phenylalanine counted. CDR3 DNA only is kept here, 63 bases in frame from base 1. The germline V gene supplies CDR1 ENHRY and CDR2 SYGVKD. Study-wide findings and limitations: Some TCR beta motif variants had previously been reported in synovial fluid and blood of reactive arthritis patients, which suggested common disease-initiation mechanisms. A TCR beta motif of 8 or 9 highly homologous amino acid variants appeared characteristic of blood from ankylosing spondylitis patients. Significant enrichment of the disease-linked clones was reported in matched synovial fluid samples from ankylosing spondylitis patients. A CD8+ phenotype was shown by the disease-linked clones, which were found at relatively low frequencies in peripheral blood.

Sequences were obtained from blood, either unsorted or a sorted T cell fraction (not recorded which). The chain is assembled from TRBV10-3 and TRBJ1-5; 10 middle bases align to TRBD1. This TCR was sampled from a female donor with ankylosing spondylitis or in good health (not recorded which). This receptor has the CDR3 CAISVLWVGTGELGSNQPQHF. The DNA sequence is TGTGCCATCAGTGTTCTGTGGGTCGGGACAGGGGAACTTGGTAGCAATCAGCCCCAGCATTTT.